The TCR beta chain described here comes from a study of OX40 agonist ivuxolimab in advanced cancers. Study details: Patients were dosed with the agonistic anti-OX40 (CD134) antibody ivuxolimab.

CDR1 is MDHEN, CDR2 SYDVKM, per germline. The CDR3 covers 15 residues. The repertoire was sequenced with immunoSEQ multiplex PCR; TCRdb's copy has only in-frame clones and lacks some. Here the sample spans 69,000 or so clones, 82% being singletons. This chain connects TRBV28 to TRBJ2-5, with 11 bases lining up with TRBD1. The DNA matches TRBJ2-7 better at its end, which makes the J call doubtful. This clonotype originated in an adult with an advanced solid tumor such as melanoma, head and neck, liver or kidney cancer. The sequencing used CD4+ or CD8+ T cells sorted from blood, collected in a trial of the OX40 agonist ivuxolimab. CDR3 sequence reads: CASSSAGTGGYEQYF. CDR3 bases: TGTGCCAGCAGTTCTGCCGGGACAGGGGGCTACGAGCAGTACTTC.